Here is one TCR beta chain with its context. As yet, its antigen is unknown. The sample originates from a study of blood T cells in healthy people across ages. Between the trimmed V and J ends, which lost 2 bases and 5 bases, there was a span of 21 bases. The length of the CDR3 is 18 residues. CDR1 LGHNA and CDR2 YNFKEQ come from the germline V gene. Through a sample-barcoded 5' primer and a J-beta primer mix, a second PCR was run for about 7 to 12 cycles. TCRdb re-derived calls from the 5' RACE reads in MiXCR, one entry per CDR3 protein. The sample lists 600,000 to 650,000 distinct CDR3 sequences, roughly 53% seen once, with 30% to 45% in the top ten. General study findings and limits: It was found that TCR beta diversity correlated strongly with the percentage of naive T cells.

The clonotype was recovered from a man in his 60s in good health. The rearrangement links TRBV4-2 to TRBJ1-4; no definite D call. Sequenced: blood. The CDR3 DNA reads TGTGCCAGCAGCCAACTTTCAGGCCCGGAGGCCCTAAATGAAAAACTGTTTTTT. This sequence encodes CASSQLSGPEALNEKLFF.